This T cell receptor (beta chain) appears in the sequencing data of a study of CD8 T cells in ankylosing spondylitis listed by TCRdb under 2017. Study-level background: T cell receptor beta repertoires were profiled in healthy donors and ankylosing spondylitis patients so that disease-linked TCR variants could be found. The whole study cohort included some 100 healthy donors and 20 to 25 ankylosing spondylitis patients. Peripheral blood was sampled, and synovial fluid was additionally collected from ankylosing spondylitis patients.

The CDR3 numbers 15 residues from cysteine through phenylalanine. This entry keeps only the CDR3 DNA: 45 bases, framed from base 1. V lost 6 bases and J lost 2 bases, and the count of bases not matched to a germline gene is 7. The listed sequencing device is Illumina HiSeq 2500. Quantitative 5'-RACE with molecular barcodes was used to prepare TCR beta libraries. The source study handled its data this way. Disease-linked TCR variants were identified with a new computational method built on a probabilistic model of VDJ rearrangement. Clones were called with MiXCR by TCRdb after fastp trimmed the public reads at Q25, and only in-frame beta chains were retained. Rows are combined by CDR3 protein, so each entry shows the most common genes and DNA. The V and J calls and clone size come from TCRdb's table, not from the authors' own analysis. The sample table lists 310,000 or so distinct CDR3 sequences, about 20% of them with a count of one. The top ten clonotypes cover around 7.8% of the sample.

For this clonotype: It lacks a known antigen. No clone much larger than this one lies a single base away; base qualities are absent.

Paper-wide results and their limitations: Some of the motif variants had been reported before in the synovial fluid and blood of reactive arthritis patients, a finding that suggests common disease-initiation mechanisms. A TCR beta motif of eight highly homologous amino acid variants appeared characteristic of blood from ankylosing spondylitis patients. A CD8+ phenotype was shown by the disease-linked clones, which were found at relatively low frequencies in peripheral blood. The disease-linked clones were reported as significantly enriched in matched synovial fluid samples from ankylosing spondylitis patients.

The clonotype originates from a male donor with ankylosing spondylitis or in good health (not recorded which). Sequencing was done on a sample of blood, either unsorted or a sorted T cell fraction (not recorded which). The sequence links TRBV12-3 or TRBV12-4 to TRBJ2-1, and 7 junctional nucleotides match TRBD1. This receptor carries the CDR3 CASRSGTEAYNEQFF. The DNA sequence reads TGTGCCAGCAGGTCCGGGACAGAAGCCTACAATGAGCAGTTCTTC.